This T cell receptor beta chain is from a study of cytomegalovirus exposure and HLA in healthy donors. Donors came from a validation cohort of over 100 subjects, distinct from the first 666-subject cohort. The protocol was immunoSEQ multiplex PCR, while the TCRdb copy is restricted to in-frame clones and leaves out a portion. The table includes fewer than 200,000 clones, around 96% detected once. J gave up 6 bases and V 3 bases, and 6 bases lay outside the gene matches. This CDR3 spans 14 amino acids. CDR1 and CDR2 (germline): SNHLY, FYNNEI. The gene calls are TRBV2 and TRBJ2-5; 8 nucleotides match TRBD2. Sequencing used PBMCs. The receptor comes from a woman aged 18-29 years in good health and CMV-seronegative. The CDR3 here is CASSESGGLKTQYF. CDR3 DNA sequence: TGTGCCAGCAGTGAGAGCGGGGGACTAAAGACCCAGTACTTC.